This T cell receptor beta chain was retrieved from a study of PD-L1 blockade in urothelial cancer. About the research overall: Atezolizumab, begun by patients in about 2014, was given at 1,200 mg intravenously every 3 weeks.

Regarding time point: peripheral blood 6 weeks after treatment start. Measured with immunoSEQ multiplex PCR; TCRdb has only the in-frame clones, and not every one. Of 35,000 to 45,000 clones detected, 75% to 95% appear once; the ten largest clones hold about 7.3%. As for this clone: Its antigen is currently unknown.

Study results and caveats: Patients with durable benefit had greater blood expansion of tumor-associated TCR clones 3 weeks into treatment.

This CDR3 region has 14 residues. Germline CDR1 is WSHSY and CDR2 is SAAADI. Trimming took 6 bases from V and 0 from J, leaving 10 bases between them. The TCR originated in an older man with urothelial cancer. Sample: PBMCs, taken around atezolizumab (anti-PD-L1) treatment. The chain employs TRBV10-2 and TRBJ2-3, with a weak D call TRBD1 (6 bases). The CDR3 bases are TGCGCCAGCAGCGGGACATCTAGCACAGATACGCAGTATTTT. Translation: CASSGTSSTDTQYF.